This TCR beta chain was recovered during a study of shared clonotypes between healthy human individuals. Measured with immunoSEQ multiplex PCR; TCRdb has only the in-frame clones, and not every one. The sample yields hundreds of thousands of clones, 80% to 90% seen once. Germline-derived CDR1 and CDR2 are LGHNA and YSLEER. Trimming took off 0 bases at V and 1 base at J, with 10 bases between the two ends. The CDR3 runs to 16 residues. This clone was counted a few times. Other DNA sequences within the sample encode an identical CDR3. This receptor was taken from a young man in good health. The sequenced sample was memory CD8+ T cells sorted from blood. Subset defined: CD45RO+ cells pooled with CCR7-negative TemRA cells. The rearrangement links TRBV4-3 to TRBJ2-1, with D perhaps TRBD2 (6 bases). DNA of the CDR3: TGCGCCAGCAGCCAAGACCGGGACTTTTCCTACAATGAGCAGTTCTTC. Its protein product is CASSQDRDFSYNEQFF.